The 4 T cell receptor beta chains in this list originate from one sample, sequenced in a study of cytomegalovirus exposure and HLA in healthy donors. TCRdb's table, derived via immunoSEQ multiplex PCR, lists solely in-frame clones and lacks some. The sample yields over 200,000 clones, just over 85% seen once. The sample taken for sequencing was PBMCs. Source of these receptors: a woman between 18 and 29 years old in good health and CMV-seronegative.

Here the CDR3 DNA reads TGCGCCAGCAGAAGCGGAGCCTCCTACAATGAGCAGTTCTTC. As protein: CASRSGASYNEQFF. V usage is TRBV10-2 and J usage is TRBJ2-1, with TRBD2 as a possible D gene (5 bases). The germline V and J ends were trimmed by 6 bases and 0 bases, with 9 bases remaining between them. The CDR3 contains 14 residues. From germline, CDR1 is WSHSY and CDR2 SAAADI.

This chain joins TRBV7-2 and TRBJ2-7; 12 bases match TRBD2. Trimming at V came to 7 bases and at J to 3 bases, leaving 4 bases not matched to a gene. The CDR3 spans 14 residues. CDR1 and CDR2 from the germline V gene are SGHTA and FQGNSA. In nucleotides, the CDR3 is TGTGCCAGCACCAAGACTAGCGGGAGCTACGAGCAGTACTTC. Protein sequence: CASTKTSGSYEQYF. Full variable domain (outside the CDR3, taken from reference TRBV7-2 and TRBJ2-7): GAGVSQSPSNKVTEKGKDVELRCDPISGHTALYWYRQSLGQGLEFLIYFQGNSAPDKSGLPSDRFSAERTGGSVSTLTIQRTQQEDSAVYLCASTKTSGSYEQYFGPGTRLTVT.

The J gene is TRBJ2-1, the V gene TRBV7-6, with TRBD2 as a possible D gene (5 bases). V lost 4 bases and J lost 10, with 23 bases in between. The germline V gene encodes CDR1 SGHVS and CDR2 FNYEAQ. This CDR3 has 16 amino acids. As DNA, the CDR3 is TGTGCCAGCAGCTCCAGCGGAGCTGGGCCCCGCAACGAGCAGTTCTTC. Translating it yields CASSSSGAGPRNEQFF.

Comments on this clone: The sample holds other DNA sequences that translate to the same CDR3. The chain uses TRBV2 and TRBJ2-3; D is possibly TRBD1 (5 bases). Germline CDR1 and CDR2: SNHLY and FYNNEI. This CDR3 spans 12 amino acids. V was clipped by 8 bases and J by 6 bases, with 12 bases between them. The CDR3 nucleotides are TGTGCCAGCTCTGTTGGGGCGGATACGCAGTATTTT. It yields the protein CASSVGADTQYF.